Listed here are 17 T cell receptor beta chains from one sample, sequenced in a study of blood T cell repertoires in COVID-19. Data came from immunoSEQ multiplex PCR; TCRdb stores just in-frame clones and leaves some out. The table has about 68,000 clones, approximately 88% seen once. Source material: peripheral blood. The receptors derive from a human donor in a cohort sampled during active COVID-19.

The V gene is TRBV18, the J gene TRBJ2-3, with D unresolved. Germline CDR1 and CDR2: KGHSH and LQKENI. The CDR3 extends over 12 amino acids. V was pared by 3 bases and J by 7 bases, with 8 bases between. The CDR3 DNA follows: TGTGCCAGCTCACCCGCTAGATATACGCAGTATTTT. It yields the protein CASSPARYTQYF.

The chain links TRBV12-3 or TRBV12-4 to TRBJ1-4; weak D call: TRBD1 (5 bases). V lost 6 bases to trimming and J lost 10 bases, with 15 bases between them. CDR3 length equals 13 residues. CDR3 in DNA: TGTGCCAGCAGACCGAGACAGAGTGGAAAACTGTTTTTT. Its protein is CASRPRQSGKLFF.

In its sample, this clone was seen once. V usage is TRBV27 and J usage is TRBJ2-3; D is undetermined. The CDR3 has 14 amino acids. Germline V gene lookup returns CDR1 MNHEY and CDR2 SMNVEV (reference sequence). Trimming left V 3 bases short and J 2 bases short, with 9 bases between. CDR3 bases: TGTGCCAGCAGTTTTGGCAGGCCCACAGATACGCAGTATTTT. Encoded protein: CASSFGRPTDTQYF.

The CDR3 reads CATSEEDRPTEAFF. DNA for the CDR3: TGTGCCACCAGTGAGGAGGACAGGCCCACTGAAGCTTTCTTT. The genes are TRBV24-1 and TRBJ1-1, with TRBD1 identical over 7 bases. The CDR3 covers 14 residues. V lost 4 bases and J lost 4; bases outside the gene matches: 5. Germline loops: CDR1 KGHDR, CDR2 SFDVKD.

This chain links TRBV19 with TRBJ2-5; 15 bases agree with TRBD2. CDR1 is LNHDA, CDR2 SQIVND, per germline (reference sequence). J gave up 7 bases and V 5 bases, and 8 bases lay outside the gene matches. This CDR3 contains 16 residues. The CDR3 region is CASSPGTSGGRGTQYF. The CDR3 coding sequence is TGTGCCAGTAGTCCAGGGACTAGCGGGGGGAGGGGGACCCAGTACTTC.

V gene TRBV5-1 combines with J gene TRBJ2-3; TRBD2 agrees at 7 bases. Per germline, CDR1 SGHRS and CDR2 YFSETQ. J lost 1 base, V lost 8 bases, and 10 bases had no gene match. The length of the CDR3 is 15 residues. The CDR3 here is CASESGTTRTDTQYF. CDR3 DNA: TGCGCCAGTGAATCCGGGACTACTCGCACAGATACGCAGTATTTT.

A single count supports this clone. The rearrangement joins TRBV15 to TRBJ2-2; TRBD1 matches at 7 bases. Germline V gene sequence: CDR1 LNHNV, CDR2 YYDKDF (reference sequence). This CDR3 is built from 13 residues. V shed 7 bases and J 6 bases; nucleotides not matched to a gene: 5. The CDR3 bases are TGTGCCACCAACAAAGACAGGGCCGGGGAGCTGTTTTTT. Amino acids: CATNKDRAGELFF.

V usage is TRBV28 and J usage is TRBJ2-1; 10 bases align to TRBD2. The V gene's germline CDR1 is MDHEN and CDR2 SYDVKM. The junction had 6 bases not matched to a gene; V was cut back by 3 bases and J by 4 bases. This CDR3 region has 16 residues. The CDR3 DNA reads TGTGCCAGCAGTTTTTGGGCTAGCGGGGGTTACAATGAGCAGTTCTTC. Protein: CASSFWASGGYNEQFF.

This clone was seen only a few times. This chain links TRBV10-2 with TRBJ1-5; D possibly corresponds to TRBD1 (6 bases). Germline-derived CDR1 and CDR2 are WSHSY and SAAADI. V lost 3 bases and J lost 4, with 22 bases in between. The CDR3 has 18 amino acids. In DNA form, the CDR3 reads TGCGCCAGCAGTGACCATCGGGGGGCCCTCGGTAGGAATCAGCCCCAGCATTTT. The encoded protein is CASSDHRGALGRNQPQHF.

V is TRBV5-1 and J is TRBJ2-2; TRBD2 aligns across 8 bases. The V segment lost 6 bases and the J segment 2 bases; nucleotides outside the gene matches: 6. Germline lookup yields CDR1 SGHRS and CDR2 YFSETQ. This CDR3 has 15 residues. This chain's CDR3 is CASNPGGYNTGELFF. In nucleotides, the CDR3 is TGCGCCAGCAACCCGGGGGGGTATAACACCGGGGAGCTGTTTTTT.

The V gene is TRBV6-5, the J gene TRBJ1-1; a possible D gene is TRBD1 (6 bases). From germline, CDR1 is MNHEY and CDR2 SVGAGI. V lost 6 bases to trimming and J lost 6 bases, with 17 bases between them. This CDR3 comprises 14 residues. Here the CDR3 reads CASRRSNRVAEAFF. Written as DNA, the CDR3 is TGTGCCAGCAGAAGGTCCAACAGGGTCGCTGAAGCTTTCTTT.

The chain carries TRBV5-1 and TRBJ1-6; perhaps TRBD1 as D (5 bases). Trimming shortened V by 0 bases and J by 4 bases, and 8 bases separated the two germline ends. The CDR3 runs 15 residues. Germline assignment: CDR1 SGHRS and CDR2 YFSETQ. In DNA, the CDR3 is TGCGCCAGCAGCTTGGAGGGGAAATATAATTCACCCCTCCACTTT. Protein sequence: CASSLEGKYNSPLHF.

J is TRBJ2-5 and V is TRBV28; D may be TRBD2 (6 bases). V shed 5 bases and J shed 4 bases, with 23 bases lying between them. The germline gives CDR1 MDHEN, CDR2 SYDVKM. The CDR3 is 17 amino acids. Here the CDR3 reads CASSRQSRRGFRETQYF. As DNA, the CDR3 is TGTGCCAGCAGTCGCCAAAGCAGGAGGGGATTTCGAGAGACCCAGTACTTC.

The rearrangement uses TRBV6-5 and TRBJ1-1; 7 bases are shared with TRBD1. This CDR3 comprises 14 residues. V dropped 0 bases and J dropped 5; count of bases not matched to a gene: 3. The germline CDR1 and CDR2 sequences are MNHEY and SVGAGI. The CDR3 protein is CASSYSRGLTEAFF. CDR3 coding DNA: TGTGCCAGCAGTTACTCGAGGGGGCTGACTGAAGCTTTCTTT.

The table lists this clone with a few counts. This chain connects TRBV5-4 to TRBJ1-1; 11 bases are a match to TRBD1. The CDR3 sequence is 16 residues long. Per the germline V gene, CDR1 is SGHNT and CDR2 is YYREEE (reference sequence). J gave up 2 bases and V 4 bases, and 7 bases lay outside the gene matches. CDR3 sequence: CASSPQGTGGNTEAFF. CDR3 sequence (DNA): TGTGCCAGCAGCCCCCAAGGGACAGGGGGAAACACTGAAGCTTTCTTT.

This clone was picked up many times. The J gene is TRBJ2-7, the V gene TRBV28; tentative D call: TRBD1 (5 bases). Germline values: CDR1 MDHEN, CDR2 SYDVKM. The V gene lost 2 bases and the J gene lost 0 bases, with 11 bases spanning the gap. The CDR3 runs to 15 residues. The CDR3 region is CASSLDQGYSYEQYF. As DNA, the CDR3 is TGTGCCAGCAGTTTAGACCAGGGTTACTCCTACGAGCAGTACTTC.

The chain links TRBV6-2 or TRBV6-3 to TRBJ2-1, with 15 bases fitting TRBD2. J gave up 8 bases and V 5 bases, and 4 bases lay outside the gene matches. The CDR3 sequence is 15 residues long. Germline V gene sequence: CDR1 MNHEY, CDR2 SVGEGT. CDR3 amino acids: CASSKGTSGRYEQFF. The CDR3, as DNA: TGTGCCAGCAGTAAAGGGACTAGCGGGAGGTATGAGCAGTTCTTC.